These T cell receptor beta chains were read from a single sample in a study of T cell responses to AZD1222 COVID-19 vaccine. Sequencing was performed with immunoSEQ multiplex PCR; in TCRdb, only in-frame clones are kept and a portion is missing. The sample includes 95,000 to 100,000 clones, about 86% seen only once; the top ten take 1.2% to 1.5%. The material was peripheral blood, obtained on day 0 of AZD1222 vaccination. The origin of the receptors is an adult in good health. Both conserved end residues are part of each CDR3. D genes are given only for firm matches.

v_call,d_call,j_call,cdr3_length,cdr3_aa,cdr3_nt
TRBV30,TRBD2,TRBJ2-7,14,CAWSGLAWPYEQYF,TGTGCCTGGAGTGGACTAGCGTGGCCCTACGAGCAGTACTTC
TRBV2,.,TRBJ2-5,16,CASSEAGRDTGETQYF,TGTGCCAGCAGTGAAGCTGGCAGGGATACGGGAGAGACCCAGTACTTC
TRBV28,.,TRBJ1-5,15,CASSLLQGSNQPQHF,TGTGCCAGCAGTTTACTCCAGGGGAGCAATCAGCCCCAGCATTTT
TRBV27,.,TRBJ2-7,13,CASSLKDYNEQYF,TGTGCCAGCAGTTTAAAGGACTACAACGAGCAGTACTTC
TRBV28,.,TRBJ1-6,13,CASLTGDGSPLHF,TGTGCCAGCCTTACGGGGGACGGTTCACCCCTCCACTTT
TRBV7-2,TRBD1,TRBJ1-1,15,CASSSRDRAVFEAFF,TGTGCCAGCAGCTCCCGGGACAGGGCCGTATTTGAAGCTTTCTTT
TRBV7-2,.,TRBJ1-1,14,CASMGRVEITEAFF,TGTGCGTCTATGGGCAGGGTGGAAATCACTGAAGCTTTCTTT
TRBV5-1,.,TRBJ2-1,14,CASSTSPGGGEQFF,TGCGCCAGCTCGACTAGCCCCGGAGGGGGTGAGCAGTTCTTC
TRBV28,.,TRBJ2-2,16,CASSFPQFSNTGELFF,TGTGCCAGCAGTTTCCCACAGTTCTCGAACACCGGGGAGCTGTTTTTT
TRBV4-1,.,TRBJ1-4,16,CASSQLPAGLNEKLFF,TGCGCCAGCAGCCAACTTCCCGCAGGGTTAAATGAAAAACTGTTTTTT
TRBV24-1,TRBD1,TRBJ2-1,16,CATSDFGTGEYNEQFF,TGTGCCACCAGTGATTTCGGGACAGGTGAATACAATGAGCAGTTCTTC
TRBV6-2/TRBV6-3,TRBD2,TRBJ2-1,14,CASSSAGGPVEQFF,TGTGCCAGCAGTTCAGCGGGAGGGCCGGTTGAGCAGTTCTTC
TRBV4-3,.,TRBJ2-3,13,CASSQENTDTQYF,TGCGCCAGCAGCCAAGAGAACACAGATACGCAGTATTTT
TRBV2,.,TRBJ2-5,14,CASSDPEGGETQYF,TGTGCCAGCAGTGACCCAGAGGGGGGAGAGACCCAGTACTTC
TRBV10-3,.,TRBJ1-1,12,CAIRPQGSEAFF,TGTGCCATCAGGCCCCAGGGGTCTGAAGCTTTCTTT
TRBV10-2,.,TRBJ2-7,15,CASSAGTPSSYEQYF,TGCGCCAGTTCAGCCGGGACTCCCAGTTCCTACGAGCAGTACTTC
TRBV28,.,TRBJ1-1,15,CASRVTGSGVGKAFF,TGTGCCAGCAGGGTAACGGGATCAGGAGTGGGAAAGGCTTTCTTT
TRBV6-6,.,TRBJ1-1,8,CASSEAFF,TGTGCCAGCAGCGAAGCTTTCTTT
TRBV27,TRBD2,TRBJ2-1,15,CASYGTSGSYNEQFF,TGTGCCAGTTACGGGACTAGCGGATCCTACAATGAGCAGTTCTTC
TRBV19,.,TRBJ2-7,15,CASSRGGQSSYEQYF,TGTGCCAGTAGTAGGGGGGGACAGTCTTCCTACGAGCAGTACTTC
TRBV10-3,.,TRBJ2-3,13,CAISAGEGDTQYF,TGTGCCATCAGTGCCGGAGAAGGAGATACGCAGTATTTT
TRBV27,TRBD2,TRBJ2-2,15,CASSLREGPTGELFF,TGTGCCAGCAGTTTGCGGGAGGGCCCCACCGGGGAGCTGTTTTTT
TRBV28,.,TRBJ2-2,13,CASRRVVTGELFF,TGTGCCAGCAGAAGGGTGGTAACCGGGGAGCTGTTTTTT